This T cell receptor (beta chain) is drawn from a study of T cell repertoires in cytomegalovirus infection. Study information: Indications of both CMV infection and matching HLA type were provided by public TCR beta signatures. Overall study results and limits: Individuals carrying CMV plus the relevant HLA were identified by cumulative frequency of public TCR beta families. Dominating the ex vivo response were HLA-C-restricted CMV-specific TCR beta clonotypes.

This clonotype was seen ten or more times. Its specificity is unknown. Germline CDR1 MNHNS, CDR2 SASEGT. V lost 0 bases and J lost 2, with 5 bases in between. This CDR3 is 14 amino acids long. TCRdb fed the reads into MiXCR, producing one record per CDR3 protein. The profile shows around 330,000 distinct CDR3 sequences, roughly 16% of them singletons. The chain is built from TRBV6-1 and TRBJ1-5; unclear D gene. The receptor was derived from a human donor in good health (CMV status not recorded). Some clones in this sample may be carry-over from other donors' samples. Sequenced sample: PBMCs. In nucleotides, the CDR3 is TGTGCCAGCAGTGAAGCCGGCGGCAATCAGCCCCAGCATTTT. Protein sequence: CASSEAGGNQPQHF.